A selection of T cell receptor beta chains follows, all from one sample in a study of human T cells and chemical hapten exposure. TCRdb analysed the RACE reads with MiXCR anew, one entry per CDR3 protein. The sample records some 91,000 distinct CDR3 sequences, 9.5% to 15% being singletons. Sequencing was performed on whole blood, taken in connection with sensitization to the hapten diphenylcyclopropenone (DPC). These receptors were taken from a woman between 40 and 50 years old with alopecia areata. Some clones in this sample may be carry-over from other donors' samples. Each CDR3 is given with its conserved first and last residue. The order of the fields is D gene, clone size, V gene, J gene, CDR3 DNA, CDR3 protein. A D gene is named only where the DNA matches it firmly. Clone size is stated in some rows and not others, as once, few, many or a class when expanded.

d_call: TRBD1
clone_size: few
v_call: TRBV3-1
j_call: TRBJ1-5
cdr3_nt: TGTGCCAGCAGCCAAGGGGACAGCCCCAATATGCCCCAGCATTTT
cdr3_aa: CASSQGDSPNMPQHF

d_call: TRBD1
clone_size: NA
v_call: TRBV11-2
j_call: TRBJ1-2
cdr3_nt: TGTGCCAGCAGCTTGGGCAGGGGGCATGGCTACACCTTC
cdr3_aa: CASSLGRGHGYTF

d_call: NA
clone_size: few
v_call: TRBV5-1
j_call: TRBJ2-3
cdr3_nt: TGCGCCAGCAGCTTGGATGTGACGGGAGCGGGTACGCAGTATTTT
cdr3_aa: CASSLDVTGAGTQYF

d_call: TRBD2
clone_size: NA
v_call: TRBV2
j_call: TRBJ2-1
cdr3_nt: TGTGCCAGCAGTGAAGCGGGGGCTAGCGGGAGGGCTGTCCTACATGAGCAGTTCTTC
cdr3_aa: CASSEAGASGRAVLHEQFF

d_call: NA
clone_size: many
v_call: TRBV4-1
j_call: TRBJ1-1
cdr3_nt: TGCGCCAGCAGCCAAGACACAGGTGGCACTGAAGCTTTCTTT
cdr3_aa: CASSQDTGGTEAFF

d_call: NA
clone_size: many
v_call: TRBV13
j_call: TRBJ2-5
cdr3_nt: TGTGCCAGCAGCTCCGGATTTAGACAAGAGACCCAGTACTTC
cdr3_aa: CASSSGFRQETQYF

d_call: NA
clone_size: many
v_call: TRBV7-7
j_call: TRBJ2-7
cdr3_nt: TGTGCTAGCAGCTCGTCGGGGGTCGGCGAGCAGTACTTC
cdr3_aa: CASSSSGVGEQYF

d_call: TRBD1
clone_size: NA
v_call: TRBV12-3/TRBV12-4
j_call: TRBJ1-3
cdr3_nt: TGTGCCAGCAGCGCCCAACAGGGGGGTACTGGAAACACCATATATTTT
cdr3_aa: CASSAQQGGTGNTIYF

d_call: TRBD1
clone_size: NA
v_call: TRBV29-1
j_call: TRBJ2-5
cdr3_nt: TGCAGCGTTGTTAGTACAGGGGGCTTCCAAGAGACCCAGTACTTC
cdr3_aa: CSVVSTGGFQETQYF

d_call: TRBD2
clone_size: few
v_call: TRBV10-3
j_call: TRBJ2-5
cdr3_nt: TGTGCCATCAGTGAGTCTGGAGCGGGAGGATCAGAGACCCAGTACTTC
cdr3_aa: CAISESGAGGSETQYF

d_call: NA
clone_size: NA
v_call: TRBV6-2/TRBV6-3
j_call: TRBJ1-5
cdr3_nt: TGTGCCAGCAGTTACCGCGACAGGAACAATCAGCCCCAGCATTTT
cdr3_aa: CASSYRDRNNQPQHF

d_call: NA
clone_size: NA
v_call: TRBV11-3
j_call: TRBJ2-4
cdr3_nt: TGTGCCAGCAGCTTAGGAGGCAAAAACATTCAGTACTTC
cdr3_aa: CASSLGGKNIQYF

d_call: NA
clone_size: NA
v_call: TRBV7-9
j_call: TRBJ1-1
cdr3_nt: TGTGCCAGCAGCTTGGGGGCGCGGGGCACTGAAGCTTTCTTT
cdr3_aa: CASSLGARGTEAFF

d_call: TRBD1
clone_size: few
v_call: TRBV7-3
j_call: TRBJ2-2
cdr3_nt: TGTGCCAGCAGCAACGGACAGGGGGCGACCGGGGAGCTGTTTTTT
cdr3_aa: CASSNGQGATGELFF

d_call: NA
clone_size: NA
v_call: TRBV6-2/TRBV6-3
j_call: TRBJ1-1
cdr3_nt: TGTGCCAGCAGGAAAAGGGTTGGGAACACTGAAGCTTTCTTT
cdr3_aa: CASRKRVGNTEAFF

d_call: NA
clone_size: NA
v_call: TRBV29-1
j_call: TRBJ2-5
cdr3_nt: TGCAGCGCCATTGCGGAGACCCAGTACTTC
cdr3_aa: CSAIAETQYF